These 6 T cell receptor beta chains were all obtained from the same sample, sequenced in a study of HIV-infected patients and healthy controls. Whole blood was used without fractionation, so all unsorted peripheral T cells were included. Alpha and beta constant-region primers primed reverse transcription of approximately 500 ng RNA. Each of the alpha and beta chains got its own library through chain-specific third strand synthesis with indices. TCRdb reanalysed the 5' RACE reads using MiXCR and keeps one entry per CDR3 protein. The sample has more than 9,000 distinct CDR3 sequences, 9.3% seen once. This specimen was blood, taken before antiretroviral therapy. These receptors were taken from an adult with HIV infection. The donor label of this sample is uncertain.

This clonotype was recorded at least ten times. The chain is built from TRBV11-2 and TRBJ2-2; D is undetermined. The V end lost 9 bases, the J end lost 4 bases, and 9 bases lay between the germline ends. This CDR3 has 12 residues. Germline-derived CDR1 and CDR2 are SGHAT and FQNNGV. The CDR3 protein is CASLAGTGELFF. The CDR3 DNA reads TGTGCCAGTTTAGCAGGCACCGGGGAGCTGTTTTTT.

This clonotype was observed many times. In DNA, the CDR3 is TGTGCCAGCAGCTTAGACGGGACAGGGTACAATGAGCAGTTCTTC. Amino acids: CASSLDGTGYNEQFF. The genes are TRBV13 and TRBJ2-1; 9 nucleotides agree with TRBD1. The CDR3 consists of 15 residues. The germline V gene encodes CDR1 PRHDT and CDR2 FYEKMQ (reference sequence). With V trimmed by 1 base and J by 4 bases, 2 bases remained unmatched.

Ten or more counts support this clonotype. The chain employs TRBV20-1 and TRBJ2-3; no clear D gene. Germline CDR1 reads DFQATT; CDR2 reads SNEGSKA (reference sequence). The CDR3 is made up of 13 amino acids. Trimming pared 1 base from V and 3 bases from J, leaving 8 bases between. CDR3 bases: TGCAGTGCTAGAGGATTGGGAACAGATACGCAGTATTTT. Its translation is CSARGLGTDTQYF.

Sample share makes this clonotype medium-sized. The chain is built from TRBV10-1 and TRBJ2-7; 9 bases are shared with TRBD1. The length of the CDR3 is 15 residues. V was clipped by 3 bases and J by 3 bases; unmatched bases: 6. Germline V gene sequence: CDR1 WNHNN, CDR2 SYGVQD (reference sequence). The CDR3 coding sequence is TGCGCCAGCAGTGATGAGATGGGACAGGGCTACGAGCAGTACTTC. Translation gives CASSDEMGQGYEQYF.

The chain carries TRBV7-9 and TRBJ2-1, with a weak D call TRBD2 (5 bases). Trimming took 5 bases from V and 8 from J, leaving 10 bases between them. Germline lookup yields CDR1 SEHNR and CDR2 FQNEAQ (reference sequence). This CDR3 region has 12 residues. The CDR3 DNA is TGTGCCAGCAGCGAGGGAGTGGATGAGCAGTTCTTC. Translation: CASSEGVDEQFF. Supplemented by reference TRBV7-9 and TRBJ2-1, the full variable domain reads DTGVSQNPRHKITKRGQNVTFRCDPISEHNRLYWYRQTLGQGPEFLTYFQNEAQLEKSRLLSDRFSAERPKGSFSTLEIQRTEQGDSAMYLCASSEGVDEQFFGPGTRLTVL.

This clonotype was counted at least ten times. This rearrangement joins TRBV6-5 to TRBJ1-2, with D perhaps matching TRBD1 (5 bases). The CDR3 runs to 14 residues. V dropped 7 bases and J dropped 3 bases, with 15 bases sitting between them. CDR1 and CDR2 from the germline V gene are MNHEY and SVGAGI. CDR3 region: CASTDAGTDYGYTF. CDR3 in DNA: TGTGCCAGCACGGACGCCGGGACTGACTATGGCTACACCTTC.